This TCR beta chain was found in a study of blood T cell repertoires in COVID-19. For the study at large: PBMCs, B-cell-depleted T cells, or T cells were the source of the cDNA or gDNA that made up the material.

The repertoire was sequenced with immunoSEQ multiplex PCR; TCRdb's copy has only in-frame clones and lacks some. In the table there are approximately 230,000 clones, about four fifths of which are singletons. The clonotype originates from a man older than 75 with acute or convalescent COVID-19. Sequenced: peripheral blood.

The CDR3 is CASIEGSYNSPLHF. The CDR3 DNA is TGTGCCAGCATCGAGGGCTCCTATAATTCACCCCTCCACTTT. The chain recombines TRBV28 with TRBJ1-6; D not resolved. The germline V gene encodes CDR1 MDHEN and CDR2 SYDVKM. The V end lost 7 bases, the J end lost 0 bases, and 7 bases lay between the germline ends. This CDR3 comprises 14 residues.